This TCR beta chain was identified during a study of shared clonotypes between healthy human individuals (dated by TCRdb to 2019 to 2021). Regarding the study in general: A couple of women and three men aged 18 to 49 years were included in the cohort. For each donor, three plates each were used for CD4 naive and CD4 memory, two plates were used for CD8 naive, and one plate was used for CD8 memory. To estimate repertoire size and how much clonotypes are shared between individuals, the study performed deep sequencing of blood TCR repertoires from a few healthy adults. Each donor's leukapheresis produced roughly between roughly 0.85 and 9.5 billion PBMCs. Different laboratories and diverse techniques were used to prepare libraries and sequence TCR repertoires, to increase sequencing depth and limit assay-specific biases. Here is what the overall study found, with its caveats: About 5% of naive CD4, 3.5% of naive CD8, approximately 2.2% of memory CD4, and around 0.42% of memory CD8 clonotypes were shared across a few donors. Only blood was sampled, and tissue TCR repertoires likely differ from those in blood. Because the study included only a small number of donors, the genetic and exposure-history diversity represented was limited. Pairwise subsampling led to the expectation that sequencing depth would affect the degree of clonotype sharing among donors. Clonotypes shared by all four sorted-subset donors showed higher generation probabilities than non-shared clonotypes. Incomplete sequencing was indicated by rarefaction of sorted-subset datasets, despite the large sequencing depth. Naive subsets generally had larger estimated clonotype richness than memory subsets did.

Using the deep immunoSEQ assay, TCR CDR3 regions were amplified from genomic DNA by multiplex PCR. Extracted genomic DNA from each cell subset was spread evenly across all wells of several immunoSEQ 96-well plates, with each plate serving as a replicate. For sorted subsets, around 200 ng genomic DNA, equal to tens of thousands of T cell genomes, was loaded into each replicate PCR. The purified libraries were quantified using a Qubit 3.0 fluorometer, sized with a Bioanalyzer 2100, and then quantified again using the KAPA Library Quantification kit. A separate single-read 150-cycle Illumina NextSeq 550 flow cell was used to sequence each immunoSEQ 96-well plate. The source study handled its data this way. The immunoSEQ output contained only junctional sequences without quality scores, so filtering could not match that applied to full-length reads. To assign V/J genes and CDR3, sequences were annotated against IMGT germline references using PyIR, a Python wrapper for IgBLAST v1.9. Reads were filtered out if the reads had weak V/J assignments (E-value above 1e-6), no CDR3, stop codons, out-of-frame junctions, or ambiguous translated residues. V3J clonotypes were defined as sequences sharing the same inferred V gene, J gene, and CDR3 amino acid sequence. To compute the percentage overlap between repertoires, the number of shared unique clonotypes was divided by the size of the smaller repertoire. Three approaches were used to assess repertoire richness: RTK rarefaction, the Chao1 estimator, and Recon v2.1 estimates of unobserved clonotypes. OLGA was used to compute generation probabilities for all TCRbeta clonotypes that the gDNA method yielded from a handful of donors. Sourced from immuneACCESS, this table was stored by TCRdb with only in-frame sequences that have V and J called. A share of the clones is absent; for the studies checked, an unresolved V gene accounts for under half, and the remainder has no known explanation. V and J calls and clone size are those listed in that table; D and trimming were worked out from the DNA. This sample gives 1,100,000 or so clones in total; around 82% of them show up just once. The ten top clones hold 0.5% to 0.6% of the sample.

Healthy HIV-negative adults with no recently reported acute infections or vaccinations were included as donors. Every donor was a Caucasian adult residing in Nashville, Tennessee, USA. CD4+ T cells were enriched by magnetic negative selection, after which naive cells were positively selected on CD45RA and the negative fraction was taken as the memory subset. Blood was collected by leukapheresis, and PBMCs were isolated by Ficoll-Histopaque density gradient centrifugation and then cryopreserved in liquid nitrogen vapor phase. Analytical flow cytometry was used to check the purity and quantity of every magnetically sorted T cell population. Each sorted fraction had its genomic DNA isolated and then quantified by UV absorbance on a Nanodrop 2000c. About this clone itself: It lacks a known antigen. Per-base qualities were not stored, and no clone one base away is much larger.

Material: memory CD4+ T cells from PBMCs. This sample's cell subset or site label indicates: CD45RA-negative fraction. This sequence originates from a man in his late teens or twenties in good health. Some clones in this sample may be carry-over from other donors' samples.

The CDR3 reads as follows: CASSLYARGRIYEQYF. The nucleotide sequence is TGTGCCAGCAGCTTATACGCCAGGGGGCGGATCTACGAGCAGTACTTC. The V gene is TRBV7-2 and the J gene is TRBJ2-7; TRBD1 fits 8 bases in the junction. V and J are trimmed by 2 bases and 3 bases, and the gene matches miss 9 bases of the junction. Spanning cysteine to phenylalanine, the CDR3 consists of 16 amino acids. Only the CDR3 part of the read is kept: 48 bases, read in frame from the first base. According to the germline V gene, CDR1 reads SGHTA and CDR2 reads FQGNSA.